The clone carrying this T cell receptor beta chain was found once. What it binds is not known. This sample was included in a study of radiation and T cells in renal cell carcinoma. Study context: Nephrectomy followed 15 Gy stereotactic body radiation by 4 weeks.

Time point denoted: baseline pretreatment blood. The treatment denotes: 15 Gy SBRT to primary tumor, nephrectomy 4 weeks later. Overall study findings and caveats: No pretreatment tumor biopsies were available for baseline clonotypes.

The V and J ends lost 4 bases and 8 bases, in that order; junction bases with no gene match: 8. This CDR3 has 15 amino acids. CDR1 is SGHTA and CDR2 is FQGTGA in the germline V gene. Only in-frame clones appear in the TCRdb table, and some are missing; sequencing was by immunoSEQ multiplex PCR. This sample has 100,000 to 150,000 clones; roughly 80% occur once, and the top ten carry 3%. The rearrangement uses TRBV7-3 and TRBJ2-1, with 10 bases fitting TRBD1. Sequencing was performed on blood, taken from a patient whose treatment included radiotherapy and nephrectomy. The clonotype was recovered from a woman aged 60 to 75 with renal cell carcinoma. In DNA form, the CDR3 reads TGTGCCAGCAGCTCGTCCGGGACAGGGGCCCATGAGCAGTTCTTC. This codes for CASSSSGTGAHEQFF. Complete variable domain (other parts from reference TRBV7-3 and TRBJ2-1): GAGVSQTPSNKVTEKGKYVELRCDPISGHTALYWYRQSLGQGPEFLIYFQGTGAADDSGLPNDRFFAVRPEGSVSTLKIQRTERGDSAVYLCASSSSGTGAHEQFFGPGTRLTVL.